This T cell receptor beta chain was captured in a study of OX40 agonist ivuxolimab in advanced cancers. Study overall: The study enrolled dose-escalation patients with hepatocellular carcinoma, melanoma, renal cell or head and neck cancer. Patients achieving partial responses numbered three: one hepatocellular carcinoma case and two cutaneous melanoma cases. Points from the study as a whole: Expanded clones belonging to CD8+ T cells outnumbered, on average, those of CD4+.

Patients were excluded for autoimmune disease history or systemic immunosuppression. Produced via immunoSEQ multiplex PCR; TCRdb's table is partial and in-frame only. The sample carries 60,000 to 80,000 clones, approximately 84% recorded once. For this clone: Its specificity is unknown.

The CDR3 spans 13 residues. V lost 4 bases to trimming and J lost 4 bases, with 10 bases between them. Germline-derived CDR1 and CDR2 are MGHDK and SYGVNS. Sequences were derived from CD4+ or CD8+ T cells sorted from blood, sampled in a trial of the OX40 agonist ivuxolimab. The chain recombines TRBV25-1 with TRBJ1-1, with D perhaps TRBD1 (5 bases). This TCR derives from an adult with an advanced solid tumor such as melanoma, head and neck, liver or kidney cancer. This CDR3 reads CASSARQLTEAFF. The CDR3 nucleotides are TGTGCCAGCAGTGCTCGACAGCTCACTGAAGCTTTCTTT.